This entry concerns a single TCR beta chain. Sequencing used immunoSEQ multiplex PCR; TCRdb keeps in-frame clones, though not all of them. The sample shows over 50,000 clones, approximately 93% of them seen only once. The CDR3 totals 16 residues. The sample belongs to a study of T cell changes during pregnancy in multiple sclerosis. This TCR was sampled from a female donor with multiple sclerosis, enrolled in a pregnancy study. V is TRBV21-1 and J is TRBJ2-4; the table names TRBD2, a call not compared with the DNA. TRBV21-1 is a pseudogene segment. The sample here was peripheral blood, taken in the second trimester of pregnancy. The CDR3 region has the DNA TGTGCCCGACCCGGTGTTAGGGGAGGGACCAAAAACATTCAGTACTTC. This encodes CARPGVRGGTKNIQYF.